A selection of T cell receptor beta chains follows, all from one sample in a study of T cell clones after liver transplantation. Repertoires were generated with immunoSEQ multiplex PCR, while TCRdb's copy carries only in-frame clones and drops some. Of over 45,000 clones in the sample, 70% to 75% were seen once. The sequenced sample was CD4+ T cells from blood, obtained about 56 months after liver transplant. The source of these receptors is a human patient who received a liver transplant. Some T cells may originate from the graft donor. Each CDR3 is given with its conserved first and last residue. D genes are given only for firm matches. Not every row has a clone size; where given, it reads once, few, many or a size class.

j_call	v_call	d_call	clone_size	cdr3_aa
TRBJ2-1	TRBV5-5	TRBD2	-	CASEVAGGPSSYNEQFF
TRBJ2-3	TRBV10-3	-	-	CAISESDSLADTQYF
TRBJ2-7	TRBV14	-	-	CASSPPLGEQYF
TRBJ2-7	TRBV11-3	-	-	CASSLDGVHEQYF
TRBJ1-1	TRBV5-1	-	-	CASKQGGTEAFF
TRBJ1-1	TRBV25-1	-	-	CASSLSENTEAFF
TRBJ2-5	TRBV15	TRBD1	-	CATSKGQGQETQYF
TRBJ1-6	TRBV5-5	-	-	CASSGRVAYNSPLHF
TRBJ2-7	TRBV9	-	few	CASSVDLVHEQYF
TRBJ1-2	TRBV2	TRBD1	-	CASSLKQGAQGYTF
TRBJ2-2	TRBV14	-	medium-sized	CASSQALATGELFF
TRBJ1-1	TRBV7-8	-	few	CASSLDRAEAFF
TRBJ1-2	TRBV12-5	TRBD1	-	CASGQGQGNYGYTF
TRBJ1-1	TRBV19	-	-	CASSIGGREAEAFF
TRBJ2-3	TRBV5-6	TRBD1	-	CASSLEDRDTDTQYF
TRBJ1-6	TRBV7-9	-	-	CASSLGGSYNSPLHF
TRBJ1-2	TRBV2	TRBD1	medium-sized	CASATGRGYTF
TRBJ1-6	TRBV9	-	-	CASSAQGSPLHF
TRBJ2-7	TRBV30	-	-	CAWSVRGQGSYEQYF
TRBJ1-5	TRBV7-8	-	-	CASSPGLLNQPQHF
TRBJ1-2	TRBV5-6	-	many	CASSLARKNVYTF